Listed here are 20 T cell receptor beta chains from one sample, sequenced in a study of siplizumab effects on memory and regulatory T cells. TCRdb's copy holds only in-frame clones and misses some; the assay was immunoSEQ multiplex PCR. Of about 55,000 clones detected, about 97% appear once; the ten largest clones hold over 0.6%. Input material: naive CD4+ T cells sorted from blood. Source of these receptors: a human donor in good health.

The chain couples TRBV11-3 to TRBJ2-1, with 11 bases identical to TRBD2. The junction had 4 bases not matched to a gene; V was cut back by 6 bases and J by 3 bases. The CDR3 extends over 15 amino acids. Germline V lookup: CDR1 SGHNT, CDR2 YENEEA. The CDR3 DNA reads TGTGCCAGCAGTAAGACTAGCGGGATCTACAATGAGCAGTTCTTC. Amino acids: CASSKTSGIYNEQFF.

The chain links TRBV27 to TRBJ1-3; unclear D gene. This CDR3 comprises 14 residues. The germline gives CDR1 MNHEY, CDR2 SMNVEV (reference sequence). Deletions cut 4 bases from V and 1 base from J, with 8 bases between. In DNA, the CDR3 is TGTGCCAGCAGTTACCGACTATCTGGAAACACCATATATTTT. Its protein product is CASSYRLSGNTIYF.

The rearrangement links TRBV5-1 to TRBJ1-4; 7 bases line up with TRBD1. V dropped 0 bases and J dropped 5; count of bases not matched to a gene: 13. The CDR3 totals 18 residues. Germline CDR1 SGHRS, CDR2 YFSETQ. DNA for the CDR3: TGCGCCAGCAGCTTGGCCTCATTAGCGGGACAGTTAAATGAAAAACTGTTTTTT. Amino acids: CASSLASLAGQLNEKLFF.

With regard to this clone: Within the sample, other DNA sequences also encode this same CDR3. This chain uses TRBV5-4 with TRBJ2-7, with D tentatively TRBD1 or TRBD2 (5 bases each). The CDR3 runs 13 residues. The V gene lost 1 base and the J gene lost 5 bases, with 10 bases spanning the gap. Germline V gene data show CDR1 as SGHNT and CDR2 as YYREEE (reference sequence). Here the CDR3 reads CASSLSGTHEQYF. CDR3 DNA: TGTGCCAGCAGCTTGTCCGGGACCCACGAGCAGTACTTC.

This chain joins TRBV6-1 and TRBJ2-1; TRBD1 matches 7 bases. J lost 8 bases, V lost 6 bases, and 4 bases had no gene match. The CDR3 spans 12 residues. Looked up from germline, CDR1 is MNHNS and CDR2 is SASEGT. Written as DNA, the CDR3 is TGTGCCAGCAGCAAGACAGGGCATGAGCAGTTCTTC. Amino acid sequence: CASSKTGHEQFF.

The chain links TRBV30 to TRBJ2-5; D unresolved. CDR3 size: 14 residues. Germline CDR1 is GTSNPN and CDR2 is SVGIG (reference sequence). The V end lost 2 bases, the J end lost 4 bases, and 14 bases lay between the germline ends. CDR3 sequence: CAWSTGRLGETQYF. In DNA, the CDR3 is TGTGCCTGGAGTACCGGACGGTTGGGAGAGACCCAGTACTTC.

This clone was recorded once. The chain joins TRBV7-2 to TRBJ2-3; possibly TRBD1 for D (5 bases). CDR1 is SGHTA, CDR2 FQGNSA, per germline. V was shortened by 1 base and J by 1 base, with 9 bases between the two germline ends. This CDR3 comprises 15 residues. The CDR3 loop is CASSLDRLGTDTQYF. In DNA, the CDR3 is TGTGCCAGCAGCTTAGACAGGCTGGGCACAGATACGCAGTATTTT.

The chain employs TRBV6-5 and TRBJ2-5; D remains ambiguous. V gave up 4 bases and J gave up 5 bases, with 14 bases separating them. CDR3 size: 14 residues. The V gene's germline CDR1 is MNHEY and CDR2 SVGAGI. The CDR3 nucleotides read TGTGCCAGCAGTTTTAAGGAGCTGGGGGAGACCCAGTACTTC. This gives the protein CASSFKELGETQYF.

The chain carries TRBV6-6 and TRBJ1-6, with 9 bases that match TRBD1. This CDR3 region has 16 residues. CDR1 is MNHNY and CDR2 is SVGAGI in the germline V gene (reference sequence). Unmatched junction bases numbered 6, after V lost 6 bases and J lost 3 bases. CDR3 amino acids: CASRQTGGIYNSPLHF. The CDR3 DNA reads TGTGCCAGCAGGCAAACAGGGGGCATCTATAATTCACCCCTCCACTTT.

This clone appeared a single time. The chain joins TRBV2 to TRBJ2-1; 8 bases match TRBD2. The CDR3 has 13 amino acids. Germline assignment: CDR1 SNHLY and CDR2 FYNNEI. The trim removed 7 bases at V and 5 bases at J, leaving 4 bases unmatched. The CDR3 coding sequence is TGTGCCAGCATCAGCGGGAGCGACAATGAGCAGTTCTTC. Amino acids: CASISGSDNEQFF. The full variable domain, rest sourced from reference TRBV2 and TRBJ2-1, is EPEVTQTPSHQVTQMGQEVILRCVPISNHLYFYWYRQILGQKVEFLVSFYNNEISEKSEIFDDQFSVERPDGSNFTLKIRSTKLEDSAMYFCASISGSDNEQFFGPGTRLTVL.

The chain uses TRBV7-9 and TRBJ1-3; D unclear. This CDR3 region has 12 residues. V dropped 5 bases and J dropped 4 bases, with 6 bases sitting between them. Germline V gene lookup returns CDR1 SEHNR and CDR2 FQNEAQ (reference sequence). The CDR3 loop reads CASSNPGNTIYF. Written as DNA, the CDR3 is TGTGCCAGCAGCAACCCGGGAAACACCATATATTTT. Together with reference TRBV7-9 and TRBJ1-3, the CDR3 gives the full variable domain: DTGVSQNPRHKITKRGQNVTFRCDPISEHNRLYWYRQTLGQGPEFLTYFQNEAQLEKSRLLSDRFSAERPKGSFSTLEIQRTEQGDSAMYLCASSNPGNTIYFGEGSWLTVV.

This clone has only one observation. This chain connects TRBV4-3 to TRBJ2-2, with TRBD2 as a possible D gene (5 bases). Deletions cut 4 bases from V and 0 bases from J, with 12 bases between. The CDR3 consists of 16 residues. The germline V gene has CDR1 LGHNA and CDR2 YSLEER. CDR3: CASSPGIAANTGELFF. The CDR3 DNA is TGCGCCAGCAGCCCCGGGATAGCAGCGAACACCGGGGAGCTGTTTTTT.

The chain joins TRBV28 to TRBJ2-7; perhaps TRBD2 as D (5 bases). The CDR3 covers 14 residues. Germline CDR1 is MDHEN and CDR2 is SYDVKM. Deletions cut 3 bases from V and 0 bases from J, with 9 bases between. CDR3 nucleotides: TGTGCCAGCAGTTTCAAGCGGTACTCCTACGAGCAGTACTTC. Translating it yields CASSFKRYSYEQYF.

The V call is TRBV9, the J call TRBJ2-5, with 8 positions matching TRBD2. Germline CDR1 SGDLS, CDR2 YYNGEE. Losses at the gene ends were 3 bases for V and 2 bases for J; bases not matched to a gene: 3. The CDR3 covers 14 residues. DNA for the CDR3: TGTGCCAGCAGCGGTAGCGGGATACAAGAGACCCAGTACTTC. Translation gives CASSGSGIQETQYF. Looking up the rest from reference TRBV9 and TRBJ2-5 gives the full variable domain: DSGVTQTPKHLITATGQRVTLRCSPRSGDLSVYWYQQSLDQGLQFLIQYYNGEERAKGNILERFSAQQFPDLHSELNLSSLELGDSALYFCASSGSGIQETQYFGPGTRLLVL.

This clone was counted a single time. One end of the junction varies from germline; a read error may be responsible. The chain combines TRBV29-1 with TRBJ1-2, with a weak D call TRBD1 (5 bases). Germline CDR1 SQVTM, CDR2 ANQGSEA. This CDR3 has 9 amino acids. CDR3 coding DNA: TGCAGCGACGACAGTATCAACCCCTTC. Protein: CSDDSINPF.

The gene calls are TRBV7-2 and TRBJ2-1; D ambiguous. V lost 2 bases and J 2 bases, leaving 10 bases between the germline ends. The CDR3 has 15 amino acids. Per the germline V gene, CDR1 is SGHTA and CDR2 is FQGNSA. The CDR3 coding sequence is TGTGCCAGCAGCTTACATCGTTTGCCCTACAATGAGCAGTTCTTC. Amino acids: CASSLHRLPYNEQFF.

This rearrangement joins TRBV5-6 to TRBJ2-3; TRBD2 agrees at 13 bases. V was clipped by 4 bases and J by 0 bases; unmatched bases: 2. This CDR3 is 16 amino acids long. CDR1 and CDR2 (germline): SGHDT, YYEEEE. The CDR3 bases are TGTGCCAGCAGCATGGGACTAGCGGGGAGCACAGATACGCAGTATTTT. Protein product: CASSMGLAGSTDTQYF.

This chain joins TRBV11-1 and TRBJ2-1; perhaps TRBD2 as D (6 bases). Germline lookup yields CDR1 SGHAT and CDR2 FQDESV (reference sequence). This CDR3 region has 12 residues. V lost 5 bases, J lost 7 bases, and 9 bases lay in between. The CDR3: CASSRAGNEQFF. The CDR3 DNA reads as TGTGCCAGCAGCAGGGCGGGAAATGAGCAGTTCTTC.

Concerning this clone itself: A read error may account for a junction end that differs from germline. The rearrangement joins TRBV19 to TRBJ2-3; D possibly corresponds to TRBD2 (5 bases). This CDR3 spans 13 amino acids. Per the germline V gene, CDR1 is LNHDA and CDR2 is SQIVND (reference sequence). The DNA of the CDR3 is TGTGCCAGTAGCATAGGACTGGGTGATACGCAGTATTTT. Translation gives CASSIGLGDTQYF. The full variable domain, rest sourced from reference TRBV19 and TRBJ2-3, is DGGITQSPKYLFRKEGQNVTLSCEQNLNHDAMYWYRQDPGQGLRLIYYSQIVNDFQKGDIAEGYSVSREKKESFPLTVTSAQKNPTAFYLCASSIGLGDTQYFGPGTRLTVL.

The chain combines TRBV6-5 with TRBJ2-1; no definite D call. Looked up from germline, CDR1 is MNHEY and CDR2 is SVGAGI. The CDR3 runs to 16 residues. Trimming removed 1 base from V and 8 bases from J, with 18 bases in between. The CDR3 sequence: CASSYYRASPPHEQFF. CDR3 sequence (DNA): TGTGCCAGCAGTTACTATCGGGCCAGTCCCCCCCATGAGCAGTTCTTC.